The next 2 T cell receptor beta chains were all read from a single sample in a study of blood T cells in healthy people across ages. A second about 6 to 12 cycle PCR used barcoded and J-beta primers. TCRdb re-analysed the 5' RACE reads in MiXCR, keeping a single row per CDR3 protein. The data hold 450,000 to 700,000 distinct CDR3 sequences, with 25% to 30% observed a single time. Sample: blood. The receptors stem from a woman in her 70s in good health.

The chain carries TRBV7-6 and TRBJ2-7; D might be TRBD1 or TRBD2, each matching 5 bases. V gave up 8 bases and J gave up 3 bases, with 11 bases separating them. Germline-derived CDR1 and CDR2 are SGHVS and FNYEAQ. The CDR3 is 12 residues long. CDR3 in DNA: TGTGCCAGCGGACACGGAGGCTACGAGCAGTACTTC. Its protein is CASGHGGYEQYF.

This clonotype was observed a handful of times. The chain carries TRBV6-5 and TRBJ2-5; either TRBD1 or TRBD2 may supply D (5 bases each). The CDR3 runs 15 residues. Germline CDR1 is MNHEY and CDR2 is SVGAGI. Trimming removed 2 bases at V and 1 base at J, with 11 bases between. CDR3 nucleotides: TGTGCCAGCAGTTACGCCATGGGGACCCAAGAGACCCAGTACTTC. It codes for CASSYAMGTQETQYF.